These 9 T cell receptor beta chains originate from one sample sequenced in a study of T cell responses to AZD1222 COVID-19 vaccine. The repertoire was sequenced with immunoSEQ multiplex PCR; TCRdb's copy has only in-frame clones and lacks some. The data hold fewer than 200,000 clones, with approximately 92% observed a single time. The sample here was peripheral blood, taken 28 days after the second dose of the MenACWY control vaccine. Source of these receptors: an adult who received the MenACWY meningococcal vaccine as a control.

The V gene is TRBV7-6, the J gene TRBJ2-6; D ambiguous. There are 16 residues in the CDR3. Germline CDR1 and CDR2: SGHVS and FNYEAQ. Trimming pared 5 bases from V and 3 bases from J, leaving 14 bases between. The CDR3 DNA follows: TGTGCCAGCAGCCCGAGATTCGGCGGTGGGGCCAACGTCCTGACTTTC. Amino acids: CASSPRFGGGANVLTF.

CDR3 protein: CASSVAYRGSPLHF. CDR3 sequence (DNA): TGTGCCAGCAGCGTAGCCTACAGGGGTTCACCCCTCCACTTT. The rearrangement uses TRBV9 and TRBJ1-6, with TRBD1 identical over 7 bases. The CDR3 consists of 14 residues. CDR1 is SGDLS and CDR2 is YYNGEE in the germline V gene. V dropped 0 bases and J dropped 9; count of bases not matched to a gene: 3.

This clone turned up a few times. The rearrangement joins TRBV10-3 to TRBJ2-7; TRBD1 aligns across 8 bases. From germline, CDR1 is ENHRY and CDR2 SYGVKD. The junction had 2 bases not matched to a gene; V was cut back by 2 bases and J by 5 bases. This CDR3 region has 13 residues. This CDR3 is CAISEGQGHEQYF. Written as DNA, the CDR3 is TGTGCCATCAGTGAGGGACAGGGCCACGAGCAGTACTTC.

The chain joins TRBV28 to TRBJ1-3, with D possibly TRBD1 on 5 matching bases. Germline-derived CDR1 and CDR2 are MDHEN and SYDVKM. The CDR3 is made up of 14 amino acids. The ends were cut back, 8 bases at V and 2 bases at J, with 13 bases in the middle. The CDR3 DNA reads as TGTGCCAGCCTTCAGGACAACACTGGAAACACCATATATTTT. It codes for CASLQDNTGNTIYF.

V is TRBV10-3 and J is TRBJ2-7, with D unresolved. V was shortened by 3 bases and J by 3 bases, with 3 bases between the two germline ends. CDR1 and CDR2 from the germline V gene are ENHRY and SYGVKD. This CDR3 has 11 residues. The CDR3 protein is CAISDLYEQYF. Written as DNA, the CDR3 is TGTGCCATCAGTGACCTCTACGAGCAGTACTTC.

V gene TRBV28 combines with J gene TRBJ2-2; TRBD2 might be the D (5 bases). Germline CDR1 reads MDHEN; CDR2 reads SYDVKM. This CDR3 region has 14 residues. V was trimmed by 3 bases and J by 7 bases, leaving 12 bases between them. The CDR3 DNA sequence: TGTGCCAGCAGTTTTGGAGGATCGAACGGGGAGCTGTTTTTT. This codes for CASSFGGSNGELFF. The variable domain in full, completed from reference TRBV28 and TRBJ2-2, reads DVKVTQSSRYLVKRTGEKVFLECVQDMDHENMFWYRQDPGLGLRLIYFSYDVKMKEKGDIPEGYSVSREKKERFSLILESASTNQTSMYLCASSFGGSNGELFFGEGSRLTVL.

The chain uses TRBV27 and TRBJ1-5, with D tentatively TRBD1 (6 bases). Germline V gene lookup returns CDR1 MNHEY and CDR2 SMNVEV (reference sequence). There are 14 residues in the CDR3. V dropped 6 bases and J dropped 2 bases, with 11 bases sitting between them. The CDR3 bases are TGTGCCAGCAGACGGAGGGGGGGCAATCAGCCCCAGCATTTT. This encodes CASRRRGGNQPQHF.

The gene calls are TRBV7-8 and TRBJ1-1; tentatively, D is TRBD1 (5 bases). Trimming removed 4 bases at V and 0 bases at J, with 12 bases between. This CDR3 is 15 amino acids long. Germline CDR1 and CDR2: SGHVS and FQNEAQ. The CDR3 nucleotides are TGTGCCAGCAGCTCGCTTGGGACGGTGAACACTGAAGCTTTCTTT. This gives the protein CASSSLGTVNTEAFF.

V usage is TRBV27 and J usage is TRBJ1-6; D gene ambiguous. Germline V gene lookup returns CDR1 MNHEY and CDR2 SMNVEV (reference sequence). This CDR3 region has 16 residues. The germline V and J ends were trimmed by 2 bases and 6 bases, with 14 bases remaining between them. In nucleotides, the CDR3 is TGTGCCAGCAGTTTAGGAGGTCTCTGGGGTAATTCACCCCTCCACTTT. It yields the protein CASSLGGLWGNSPLHF.